This TCR beta chain was observed in a study of blood T cell repertoires in COVID-19. Trimming shortened V by 4 bases and J by 2 bases, and 9 bases separated the two germline ends. Germline V gives CDR1 MGHRA, CDR2 YSYEKL. CDR3 length equals 13 residues. The protocol was immunoSEQ multiplex PCR, while the TCRdb copy is restricted to in-frame clones and leaves out a portion. In the table there are some 110,000 clones, around nine tenths of which are singletons. Input material: peripheral blood. This TCR was recovered from a human donor with active COVID-19. The donor label of this sample is uncertain. The chain combines TRBV4-1 with TRBJ2-7, with a possible D match to TRBD2 (5 bases). The CDR3, as DNA: TGCGCCAGCAGCCTTCTGGGAGCCTACGAGCAGTACTTC. It codes for CASSLLGAYEQYF.